The clone carrying this TCR beta chain was observed a single time. Per the authors' pipeline: Counts of nucleated cells, estimated from reference gene primer amplification, were obtained. Clones were sequenced by immunoSEQ multiplex PCR, and TCRdb holds only the in-frame ones, with some missing. The DNA gave D and trimming, while V, J and clone size come from that table. The sample lists approximately 180,000 clones, 82% occurring once. The data originate from a study of blood T cell repertoires in COVID-19. Study information: PBMCs, B-cell-depleted T cells, or T cells provided the cDNA or gDNA that made up the material.

Germline V gene sequence: CDR1 SGHRS, CDR2 YFSETQ. Trimming pared 6 bases from V and 0 bases from J, leaving 14 bases between. The length of the CDR3 is 15 residues. The TCR originated in a woman aged 70-85 years with acute or convalescent COVID-19. The rearrangement uses TRBV5-1 and TRBJ2-3; possible D gene TRBD2, 5 bases. Source material: peripheral blood. This CDR3 reads CASTVQTTSTDTQYF. CDR3 nucleotide sequence: TGCGCCAGCACAGTTCAGACTACTAGCACAGATACGCAGTATTTT.